A single sample gave rise to the 32 T cell receptor beta chains below, sequenced in a study of OX40 agonist ivuxolimab in advanced cancers. The library was obtained by the immunoSEQ multiplex PCR assay. TCRdb obtained this table from immuneACCESS and retained in-frame rearrangements with V and J assigned. These tables miss some clones; where compared with another copy, unresolved V genes account for less than half of the shortfall, and the remainder is unexplained. Counted in this sample were 30,000 to 40,000 clones; approximately 80% of them appeared once. 15% to 20% of the sample is taken by the ten largest. The sample in question was CD4+ or CD8+ T cells sorted from blood, obtained in a trial of the OX40 agonist ivuxolimab. These receptors were obtained from an adult with an advanced solid tumor such as melanoma, head and neck, liver or kidney cancer.

The chain couples TRBV7-8 to TRBJ2-1, with TRBD2 matching over 10 bases. J lost 2 bases, V lost 1 base, and 2 bases had no gene match. The germline V gene has CDR1 SGHVS and CDR2 FQNEAQ. The CDR3 has 16 amino acids. The CDR3 spells CASSLVSGGAYNEQFF. The CDR3 bases are TGTGCCAGCAGCTTAGTGAGCGGGGGGGCCTACAATGAGCAGTTCTTC.

V usage is TRBV5-6 and J usage is TRBJ2-1; a weak D match, TRBD2 (5 bases). CDR3 length: 18 residues. The germline V and J ends were trimmed by 4 bases and 1 base, with 21 bases remaining between them. Looked up from germline, CDR1 is SGHDT and CDR2 is YYEEEE. CDR3 residues: CASSGGLANGPSYNEQFF. CDR3 nucleotide sequence: TGTGCCAGCAGCGGAGGACTCGCAAACGGCCCGTCCTACAATGAGCAGTTCTTC.

The sample holds one count of this clone. The genes are TRBV27 and TRBJ2-1; 10 positions agree with TRBD2. Germline loops: CDR1 MNHEY, CDR2 SMNVEV (reference sequence). J lost 4 bases, V lost 7 bases, and 4 bases had no gene match. CDR3 size: 14 residues. CDR3 amino acids: CASKAGGMYNEQFF. The DNA of the CDR3 is TGTGCCAGCAAAGCGGGGGGGATGTACAATGAGCAGTTCTTC.

The chain is built from TRBV4-1 and TRBJ1-1; D is ambiguous. Germline CDR1 reads MGHRA; CDR2 reads YSYEKL. V was shortened by 4 bases and J by 3 bases, with 12 bases between the two germline ends. The CDR3 extends over 14 amino acids. This chain's CDR3 is CASSPLLGYTEAFF. The CDR3 nucleotides read TGCGCCAGCAGCCCCCTGCTGGGGTACACTGAAGCTTTCTTT.

This chain uses TRBV6-5 with TRBJ2-1, with D possibly being TRBD2 (6 bases). From germline, CDR1 is MNHEY and CDR2 SVGAGI. The V and J ends lost 7 bases and 10 bases respectively, with 11 bases between them. The CDR3 totals 11 residues. CDR3 sequence: CASTHGGEQFF. The CDR3 bases are TGTGCCAGCACCCACGGGGGAGAGCAGTTCTTC.

The rearrangement joins TRBV7-2 to TRBJ2-1; 7 positions agree with TRBD2. The CDR3 is 13 amino acids. With V trimmed by 5 bases and J by 7 bases, 5 bases remained unmatched. Germline V CDR1 and CDR2: SGHTA, FQGNSA. The CDR3 is CASSTISGNEQFF. The CDR3 DNA sequence: TGTGCCAGCAGCACCATTAGCGGGAATGAGCAGTTCTTC.

Comments on this clone: One end of the junction does not line up with germline, which may come from a read error. The chain links TRBV5-1 to TRBJ2-7, with a tentative D call TRBD1 (6 bases). The germline V gene encodes CDR1 SGHRS and CDR2 YFSETQ. CDR3 length: 11 amino acids. CDR3 amino acids: CASSLTGEQYF. CDR3 bases: TGTGCCAGCAGCTTGACAGGCGAGCAGTACTTC.

The genes are TRBV28 and TRBJ2-7; maybe TRBD2 (6 bases). The CDR3 runs to 13 residues. V gave up 3 bases and J gave up 3 bases, with 9 bases separating them. The germline V gene has CDR1 MDHEN and CDR2 SYDVKM. CDR3 sequence reads: CASSFGGVYEQYF. The CDR3 DNA reads as TGTGCCAGCAGTTTCGGGGGAGTCTACGAGCAGTACTTC. Using reference TRBV28 and TRBJ2-7 for the parts outside the CDR3, the full variable domain is DVKVTQSSRYLVKRTGEKVFLECVQDMDHENMFWYRQDPGLGLRLIYFSYDVKMKEKGDIPEGYSVSREKKERFSLILESASTNQTSMYLCASSFGGVYEQYFGPGTRLTVT.

This CDR3 reads CASSISYNSPLHF. The CDR3 coding sequence is TGTGCCAGCAGCATCTCCTATAATTCACCCCTCCACTTT. This rearrangement joins TRBV7-9 to TRBJ1-6; no clear D gene. V shed 5 bases and J shed 0 bases, with 2 bases lying between them. Germline V CDR1 and CDR2: SEHNR, FQNEAQ (reference sequence). There are 13 residues in the CDR3. The complete variable domain, with remaining parts taken from reference TRBV7-9 and TRBJ1-6, reads DTGVSQNPRHKITKRGQNVTFRCDPISEHNRLYWYRQTLGQGPEFLTYFQNEAQLEKSRLLSDRFSAERPKGSFSTLEIQRTEQGDSAMYLCASSISYNSPLHFGNGTRLTVT.

The CDR3 protein is CASSLVLDYDGYTF. CDR3 bases: TGTGCCAGCAGCTTAGTCTTGGACTATGATGGCTACACCTTC. V usage is TRBV7-2 and J usage is TRBJ1-2; D unresolved. V lost 1 base, J lost 6 bases, and 12 bases lay in between. The length of the CDR3 is 14 residues. The germline V gene has CDR1 SGHTA and CDR2 FQGNSA.

The chain is built from TRBV5-6 and TRBJ1-3; no clear D. Germline-derived CDR1 and CDR2 are SGHDT and YYEEEE. Trimming removed 3 bases at V and 3 bases at J, with 7 bases between. The CDR3 is 13 residues long. The CDR3 reads CASSSVIGNTIYF. In DNA, the CDR3 is TGTGCCAGCAGCTCGGTGATTGGAAACACCATATATTTT.

The chain has TRBV27 and TRBJ2-1; D is unresolved. This CDR3 is built from 9 residues. Germline V CDR1 and CDR2: MNHEY, SMNVEV (reference sequence). Trimming stripped 4 bases from V and 8 bases from J, with 0 bases between. The CDR3 is CASSYEQFF. In DNA form, the CDR3 reads TGTGCCAGCAGTTATGAGCAGTTCTTC.

This clone is medium-sized (0.01 to 0.1%). This sample also contains other DNA sequences that code for the same CDR3. The chain employs TRBV6-1 and TRBJ1-2; 8 bases are a match to TRBD1. Germline assignment: CDR1 MNHNS and CDR2 SASEGT. The CDR3 is 15 amino acids. After removal of 1 base from V and 1 base from J, the junction contained 2 bases not matched to a gene. CDR3 region: CASSEGTGINYGYTF. The CDR3 region has the DNA TGTGCCAGCAGTGAAGGGACAGGGATTAACTATGGCTACACCTTC.

J is TRBJ2-5 and V is TRBV30; TRBD2 matches at 12 bases. Germline V gene data show CDR1 as GTSNPN and CDR2 as SVGIG (reference sequence). This CDR3 is built from 15 residues. With 5 bases clipped from V and 1 base from J, the junction kept 5 bases outside the gene matches. The CDR3 spells CAWELAGGLQETQYF. In DNA, the CDR3 is TGTGCCTGGGAACTAGCGGGGGGCCTCCAAGAGACCCAGTACTTC.

Sample share makes this clone large. Other DNA variants within this sample encode the same CDR3. J is TRBJ2-7 and V is TRBV27; 10 bases fit TRBD1. V lost 6 bases, J lost 4 bases, and 12 bases stayed unmatched. Germline-derived CDR1 and CDR2 are MNHEY and SMNVEV (reference sequence). This CDR3 is 16 amino acids long. The CDR3 nucleotides are TGTGCCAGCAGCCTATCTCCGGGGACAGGGGCGTACGAGCAGTACTTC. This encodes CASSLSPGTGAYEQYF.

The chain couples TRBV4-2 to TRBJ2-7; unclear D gene. This CDR3 has 12 amino acids. V was pared by 6 bases and J by 9 bases, with 15 bases between. Germline V gene sequence: CDR1 LGHNA, CDR2 YNFKEQ. Here the CDR3 DNA reads TGTGCCAGCAGAGGCAGTGCTTCGGGGCAGTACTTC. It encodes CASRGSASGQYF.

Concerning this clone itself: Other nucleotide sequences in the sample specify the same CDR3. V is TRBV6-1 and J is TRBJ2-7; D is possibly TRBD2 (6 bases). The CDR3 has 15 amino acids. Germline assignment: CDR1 MNHNS and CDR2 SASEGT. V was cut by 1 base and J by 0 bases, with 10 bases left in between. The CDR3 DNA is TGTGCCAGCAGTGAAGGGCGGGGCCCCTCCTACGAGCAGTACTTC. Amino acids: CASSEGRGPSYEQYF.

The gene calls are TRBV4-3 and TRBJ1-2; no definite D call. The CDR3 length is 15 residues. V lost 0 bases and J lost 0, with 8 bases in between. Germline CDR1 reads LGHNA; CDR2 reads YSLEER. Here the CDR3 DNA reads TGCGCCAGCAGCCAAGAATGGGCAGCTAACTATGGCTACACCTTC. This codes for CASSQEWAANYGYTF.

The J gene is TRBJ2-1, the V gene TRBV6-5; 7 bases match TRBD1. Germline trimming cut 2 bases from V and 4 bases from J; bases unmatched to any gene: 5. The germline V gene encodes CDR1 MNHEY and CDR2 SVGAGI. This CDR3 has 15 residues. The CDR3 sequence is CASSYTGQKYNEQFF. The CDR3 DNA is TGTGCCAGCAGTTACACGGGACAGAAATACAATGAGCAGTTCTTC.

The V call is TRBV29-1, the J call TRBJ2-5; the match to TRBD1 covers 9 bases. From germline, CDR1 is SQVTM and CDR2 ANQGSEA. V lost 3 bases and J lost 5; bases outside the gene matches: 1. The length of the CDR3 is 12 residues. This CDR3 reads CSVDGTGETQYF. The CDR3 DNA is TGCAGCGTTGATGGGACAGGGGAGACCCAGTACTTC.

The rearrangement joins TRBV2 to TRBJ2-1; no clear D gene. The germline gives CDR1 SNHLY, CDR2 FYNNEI. Between the trimmed V and J ends, which lost 3 bases and 0 bases, there was a span of 6 bases. The CDR3 has 14 residues. This chain's CDR3 is CASSDPGSYNEQFF. Written as DNA, the CDR3 is TGTGCCAGCAGTGACCCGGGCTCCTACAATGAGCAGTTCTTC.

The CDR3 sequence is CASSQDRSQGTAQYF. The CDR3 nucleotides read TGCGCCAGCAGCCAAGATAGATCACAGGGGACGGCGCAGTACTTC. The chain links TRBV4-3 to TRBJ2-7; 7 bases agree with TRBD1. CDR1 LGHNA and CDR2 YSLEER come from the germline V gene. Trimming took 0 bases from V and 9 from J; bases not matched to a gene: 11. CDR3 length: 15 amino acids.

The chain combines TRBV9 with TRBJ2-7; tentative D call: TRBD2 (5 bases). The germline V and J ends were trimmed by 0 bases and 3 bases, with 10 bases remaining between them. CDR1 and CDR2 from the germline V gene are SGDLS and YYNGEE. This CDR3 contains 14 residues. The CDR3 region is CASSVGGGDYEQYF. The CDR3 DNA sequence: TGTGCCAGCAGCGTAGGAGGAGGAGACTACGAGCAGTACTTC. The full variable domain, completed using reference TRBV9 and TRBJ2-7, is DSGVTQTPKHLITATGQRVTLRCSPRSGDLSVYWYQQSLDQGLQFLIQYYNGEERAKGNILERFSAQQFPDLHSELNLSSLELGDSALYFCASSVGGGDYEQYFGPGTRLTVT.

The chain carries TRBV19 and TRBJ1-2, with TRBD1 as a possible D gene (6 bases). This CDR3 contains 12 residues. The V end lost 5 bases, the J end lost 4 bases, and 8 bases lay between the germline ends. Per the germline V gene, CDR1 is LNHDA and CDR2 is SQIVND (reference sequence). CDR3 DNA sequence: TGTGCCAGTAGTCCAGGGGCCTATGGCTACACCTTC. Its translation: CASSPGAYGYTF.

The genes are TRBV4-1 and TRBJ2-1; 12 bases fit TRBD2. The CDR3 is made up of 18 amino acids. Germline values: CDR1 MGHRA, CDR2 YSYEKL. V dropped 0 bases and J dropped 9; count of bases not matched to a gene: 12. CDR3 residues: CASSQDLQLAGGFGEQFF. In nucleotides, the CDR3 is TGCGCCAGCAGCCAAGATCTCCAACTAGCGGGGGGCTTTGGTGAGCAGTTCTTC.

This chain joins TRBV4-1 and TRBJ2-4, with TRBD2 matching 10 bases. This CDR3 has 18 residues. Germline-derived CDR1 and CDR2 are MGHRA and YSYEKL. The V and J ends lost 0 bases and 0 bases, in that order; junction bases with no gene match: 5. The CDR3 region is CASSQEPAGGLAKNIQYF. The CDR3, as DNA: TGCGCCAGCAGCCAAGAGCCAGCGGGGGGGCTAGCCAAAAACATTCAGTACTTC.

The chain couples TRBV16 to TRBJ2-7; 9 nucleotides line up with TRBD1. CDR3 size: 14 residues. Germline values: CDR1 KGHSY, CDR2 FQNENV. Trimming took 0 bases from V and 9 from J; bases not matched to a gene: 6. DNA of the CDR3: TGTGCCAGCAGCCAATCCGGGACAGGGTACAGGCAGTACTTC. Protein: CASSQSGTGYRQYF.

This clone occurred once. The chain carries TRBV14 and TRBJ1-1; 7 bases are shared with TRBD1. Looked up from germline, CDR1 is SGHDN and CDR2 is FVKESK. V lost 6 bases, J lost 4 bases, and 2 bases stayed unmatched. The CDR3 is made up of 12 amino acids. The chain's CDR3 is CASRTGPTEAFF. The CDR3 DNA reads TGTGCCAGCAGGACAGGGCCCACTGAAGCTTTCTTT.

This chain joins TRBV10-3 and TRBJ2-7, with D maybe TRBD2 (5 bases). Germline CDR1 and CDR2: ENHRY and SYGVKD. The CDR3 runs 14 residues. Between the trimmed V and J ends, which lost 8 bases and 0 bases, there was a span of 14 bases. CDR3 bases: TGTGCCATCGCCGCGGGCACCTACTCCTACGAGCAGTACTTC. Its translation is CAIAAGTYSYEQYF.

The rearrangement joins TRBV9 to TRBJ2-1; D might be TRBD1 (7 bases). Trimming pared 5 bases from V and 4 bases from J, leaving 16 bases between. Germline V gene data show CDR1 as SGDLS and CDR2 as YYNGEE. The CDR3 length is 15 residues. The CDR3 DNA follows: TGTGCCAGCAGAAGGGGGGACAGCCCGTACAATGAGCAGTTCTTC. This sequence encodes CASRRGDSPYNEQFF.

The sample holds one count of this clone. The chain links TRBV9 to TRBJ2-1, with 11 bases lining up with TRBD2. Looked up from germline, CDR1 is SGDLS and CDR2 is YYNGEE. This CDR3 contains 17 residues. J lost 4 bases, V lost 0 bases, and 6 bases had no gene match. The CDR3 protein is CASSVALGTSGYNEQFF. The CDR3 coding sequence is TGTGCCAGCAGCGTAGCCCTCGGGACTAGCGGATACAATGAGCAGTTCTTC.

This chain links TRBV5-1 with TRBJ2-7; 9 bases map to TRBD2. Trimming took 1 base from V and 4 from J; bases not matched to a gene: 6. CDR3 length: 15 residues. Per germline, CDR1 SGHRS and CDR2 YFSETQ. CDR3 nucleotide sequence: TGCGCCAGCAGCTTGAGTAGCGGGGGCCTTTACGAGCAGTACTTC. Amino acid sequence: CASSLSSGGLYEQYF.